The 2 T cell receptor beta chains listed next were all sequenced from one sample in a study of OX40 agonist ivuxolimab in advanced cancers. Some clones are missing from TCRdb's copy, which holds only in-frame ones; the method was immunoSEQ multiplex PCR. The data contain some 41,000 clones, roughly 88% of them singletons. The starting material was CD4+ or CD8+ T cells sorted from blood, obtained in a trial of the OX40 agonist ivuxolimab. The receptors derive from an adult with an advanced solid tumor such as melanoma, head and neck, liver or kidney cancer.

The V call is TRBV6-6, the J call TRBJ2-5; TRBD1 is a possible D gene (6 bases). The V and J ends lost 5 bases and 5 bases respectively, with 18 bases between them. The CDR3 length is 15 residues. CDR1 MNHNY and CDR2 SVGAGI come from the germline V gene (reference sequence). CDR3 nucleotide sequence: TGTGCCAGCAGTACGACAGGTAGGGTCGGGGAGACCCAGTACTTC. It translates to CASSTTGRVGETQYF.

V is TRBV5-4 and J is TRBJ2-5; TRBD1 might be the D (6 bases). CDR1 and CDR2 (germline): SGHNT, YYREEE (reference sequence). The CDR3 is 14 residues long. Between the trimmed V and J ends, which lost 4 bases and 5 bases, there was a span of 15 bases. Here the CDR3 reads CASSTGRGFETQYF. The CDR3, as DNA: TGTGCCAGCAGCACAGGTAGGGGGTTCGAGACCCAGTACTTC.